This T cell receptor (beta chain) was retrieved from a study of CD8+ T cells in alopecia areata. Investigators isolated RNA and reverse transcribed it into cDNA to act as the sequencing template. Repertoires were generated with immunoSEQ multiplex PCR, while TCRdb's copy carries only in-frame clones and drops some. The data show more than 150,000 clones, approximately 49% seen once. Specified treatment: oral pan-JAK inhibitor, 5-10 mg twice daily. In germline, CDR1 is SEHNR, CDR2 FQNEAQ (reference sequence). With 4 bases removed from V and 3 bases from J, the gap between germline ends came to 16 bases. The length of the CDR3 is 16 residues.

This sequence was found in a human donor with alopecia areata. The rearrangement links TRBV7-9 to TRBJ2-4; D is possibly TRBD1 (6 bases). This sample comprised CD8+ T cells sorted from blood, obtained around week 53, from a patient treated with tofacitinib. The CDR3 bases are TGTGCCAGCAGCTCCTGGACAGTCGAGGGCAAAAACATTCAGTACTTC. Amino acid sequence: CASSSWTVEGKNIQYF.